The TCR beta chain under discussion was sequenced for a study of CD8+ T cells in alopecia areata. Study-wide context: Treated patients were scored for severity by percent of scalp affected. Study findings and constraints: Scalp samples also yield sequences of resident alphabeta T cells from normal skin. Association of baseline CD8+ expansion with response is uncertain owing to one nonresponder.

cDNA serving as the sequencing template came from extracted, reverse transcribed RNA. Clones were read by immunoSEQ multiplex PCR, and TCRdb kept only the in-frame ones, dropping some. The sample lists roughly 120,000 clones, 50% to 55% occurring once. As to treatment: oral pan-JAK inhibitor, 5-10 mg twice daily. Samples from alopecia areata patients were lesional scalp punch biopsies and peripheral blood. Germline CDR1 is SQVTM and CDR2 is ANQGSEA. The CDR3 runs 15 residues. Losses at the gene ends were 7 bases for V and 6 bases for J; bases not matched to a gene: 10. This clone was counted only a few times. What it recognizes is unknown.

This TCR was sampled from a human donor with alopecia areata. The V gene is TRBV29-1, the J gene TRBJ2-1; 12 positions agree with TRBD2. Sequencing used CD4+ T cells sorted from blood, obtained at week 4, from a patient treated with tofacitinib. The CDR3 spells CSGRLAGEIFNEQFF. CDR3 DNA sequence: TGCAGCGGTCGACTAGCGGGAGAGATTTTCAATGAGCAGTTCTTC.